These 29 T cell receptor beta chains share one sample of origin, sequenced in a study of shared clonotypes between healthy human individuals. Naivety among CD8 cells was defined by CD45RO negativity and positive CCR7 selection, thereby excluding terminally differentiated effector memory CD45RA+ cells. Profiling relied on immunoSEQ multiplex PCR, and the TCRdb table lists in-frame clones only, not all of them. This table has 1.5 million to 2.5 million clones, about 95% appearing once. Sequenced: naive CD8+ T cells sorted from blood. Every receptor here comes from a man aged 18-30 years in good health.

This clone was counted once. V and J are TRBV6-5 and TRBJ2-1; no clear D gene. The CDR3 contains 15 residues. Germline V lookup: CDR1 MNHEY, CDR2 SVGAGI. The V and J ends lost 0 bases and 3 bases respectively, with 9 bases between them. CDR3 region: CASSYSSGYYNEQFF. The CDR3 DNA is TGTGCCAGCAGTTACTCGTCAGGTTACTACAATGAGCAGTTCTTC.

The chain has TRBV7-8 and TRBJ2-5; D gene uncertain. Germline CDR1 and CDR2: SGHVS and FQNEAQ. Deletions cut 4 bases from V and 1 base from J, with 16 bases between. This CDR3 comprises 16 residues. The CDR3, as DNA: TGTGCCAGCAGCTCTTATAAGGAGAGCGTCCAAGAGACCCAGTACTTC. Protein sequence: CASSSYKESVQETQYF.

Worth noting for this clone: The same CDR3 is also encoded by other DNA sequences in this sample. This rearrangement joins TRBV6-5 to TRBJ1-2; tentatively, D is TRBD1 (5 bases). V was shortened by 0 bases and J by 8 bases, with 10 bases between the two germline ends. The CDR3 runs to 13 residues. CDR1 and CDR2 from the germline V gene are MNHEY and SVGAGI. As DNA, the CDR3 is TGTGCCAGCAGTTACTCGACCGGGGCGGGCTACACCTTC. It yields the protein CASSYSTGAGYTF.

This chain connects TRBV7-9 to TRBJ1-2; perhaps TRBD1 as D (5 bases). V was pared by 1 base and J by 3 bases, with 12 bases between. The CDR3 runs 15 residues. Germline V gene data show CDR1 as SEHNR and CDR2 as FQNEAQ (reference sequence). The CDR3 reads CASSLDATAYYGYTF. As DNA, the CDR3 is TGTGCCAGCAGCTTAGATGCGACAGCGTACTATGGCTACACCTTC.

The chain links TRBV7-9 to TRBJ2-7, with 7 nucleotides matching TRBD1. The V and J ends lost 5 bases and 6 bases, in that order; junction bases with no gene match: 16. The germline V gene encodes CDR1 SEHNR and CDR2 FQNEAQ (reference sequence). The CDR3 has 16 amino acids. The CDR3 loop reads CASSPTTGNFLFEQYF. The CDR3 nucleotides are TGTGCCAGCAGCCCTACGACAGGGAACTTTCTTTTCGAGCAGTACTTC.

J is TRBJ2-7 and V is TRBV5-6; 8 bases are a match to TRBD2. The CDR3 spans 16 residues. The germline V gene encodes CDR1 SGHDT and CDR2 YYEEEE. The V gene end was trimmed by 2 bases and the J gene end by 6 bases; junction bases not matched to a gene: 13. The CDR3 DNA is TGTGCCAGCAGCTTCCCGGGCGGGAGGTCCCTCGGCGAGCAGTACTTC. It translates to CASSFPGGRSLGEQYF.

This clone was observed a single time. The chain joins TRBV6-6 to TRBJ1-1; D remains ambiguous. This CDR3 spans 11 amino acids. Trimming shortened V by 0 bases and J by 8 bases, and 4 bases separated the two germline ends. The germline V gene encodes CDR1 MNHNY and CDR2 SVGAGI (reference sequence). The CDR3 bases are TGTGCCAGCAGTTACTCAGCAGAAGCTTTCTTT. Translated, it gives CASSYSAEAFF.

This chain connects TRBV2 to TRBJ2-7; TRBD2 agrees at 8 bases. This CDR3 is 17 amino acids long. Germline V gene lookup returns CDR1 SNHLY and CDR2 FYNNEI. The ends lost 7 bases at V and 3 bases at J; junction bases unmatched: 17. CDR3 sequence (DNA): TGTGCCAGCACCTTCGGAGCAGCGGGAGAGGGCTACTACGAGCAGTACTTC. Translating it yields CASTFGAAGEGYYEQYF.

This rearrangement joins TRBV2 to TRBJ1-4; no reliable D call. Trimming took 1 base from V and 5 from J, leaving 8 bases between them. CDR3 length: 14 amino acids. CDR1 and CDR2 (germline): SNHLY, FYNNEI. The CDR3 DNA follows: TGTGCCAGCAGTGAAGGCAGTCTGAATGAAAAACTGTTTTTT. It codes for CASSEGSLNEKLFF.

The gene calls are TRBV13 and TRBJ2-5, with 9 bases that match TRBD2. This CDR3 is built from 18 residues. The germline gives CDR1 PRHDT, CDR2 FYEKMQ (reference sequence). The J segment lost 5 bases and the V segment lost 4 bases, leaving 17 bases of the junction unmatched. The CDR3 here is CASSSLGLALEIGETQYF. In DNA form, the CDR3 reads TGTGCCAGCAGCTCCCTTGGACTAGCGCTAGAGATAGGGGAGACCCAGTACTTC.

The gene calls are TRBV19 and TRBJ2-3; TRBD2 matches at 7 bases. J gave up 1 base and V 3 bases, and 4 bases lay outside the gene matches. CDR3 length equals 15 residues. The germline gives CDR1 LNHDA, CDR2 SQIVND (reference sequence). CDR3 sequence: CASSISLAGTDTQYF. In DNA form, the CDR3 reads TGTGCCAGTAGTATTAGTCTAGCGGGCACAGATACGCAGTATTTT.

The V call is TRBV13, the J call TRBJ2-7; possibly TRBD1 for D (5 bases). V gave up 0 bases and J gave up 3 bases, with 12 bases separating them. CDR1 and CDR2 from the germline V gene are PRHDT and FYEKMQ (reference sequence). This CDR3 has 15 residues. The CDR3 is CASSLGMGPNYEQYF. As DNA, the CDR3 is TGTGCCAGCAGCTTAGGAATGGGGCCTAACTACGAGCAGTACTTC.

V usage is TRBV10-3 and J usage is TRBJ2-5; TRBD2 matches 7 bases. This CDR3 comprises 14 residues. CDR1 is ENHRY and CDR2 is SYGVKD in the germline V gene. With 10 bases clipped from V and 3 bases from J, the junction kept 11 bases outside the gene matches. CDR3 in amino acids: CATRAGLQEETQYF. DNA of the CDR3: TGTGCCACCCGGGCGGGACTACAAGAAGAGACCCAGTACTTC.

The chain couples TRBV13 to TRBJ1-1; D perhaps matches TRBD1 (5 bases). Trimming stripped 1 base from V and 3 bases from J, with 12 bases between. The CDR3 totals 15 residues. Germline V lookup: CDR1 PRHDT, CDR2 FYEKMQ (reference sequence). The CDR3 reads CASSLDGRGDTEAFF. CDR3 sequence (DNA): TGTGCCAGCAGCTTAGATGGGCGAGGGGACACTGAAGCTTTCTTT. The complete variable domain, with remaining parts taken from reference TRBV13 and TRBJ1-1, reads AAGVIQSPRHLIKEKRETATLKCYPIPRHDTVYWYQQGPGQDPQFLISFYEKMQSDKGSIPDRFSAQQFSDYHSELNMSSLELGDSALYFCASSLDGRGDTEAFFGQGTRLTVV.

The rearrangement links TRBV5-6 to TRBJ2-5; 7 bases line up with TRBD2. This CDR3 is built from 17 residues. Germline CDR1 and CDR2: SGHDT and YYEEEE. V lost 4 bases to trimming and J lost 0 bases; unmatched junction nucleotides: 12. The CDR3: CASSPQAVLANQETQYF. CDR3 bases: TGTGCCAGCAGCCCTCAAGCCGTACTAGCGAACCAAGAGACCCAGTACTTC. Combining the CDR3 with reference TRBV5-6 and TRBJ2-5 gives the whole variable domain DAGVTQSPTHLIKTRGQQVTLRCSPKSGHDTVSWYQQALGQGPQFIFQYYEEEERQRGNFPDRFSGHQFPNYSSELNVNALLLGDSALYLCASSPQAVLANQETQYFGPGTRLLVL.

The rearrangement links TRBV5-6 to TRBJ1-2; 7 bases fit TRBD1. The germline CDR1 and CDR2 sequences are SGHDT and YYEEEE. The CDR3 covers 16 residues. Trimming at V came to 2 bases and at J to 3 bases, leaving 10 bases not matched to a gene. Written as DNA, the CDR3 is TGTGCCAGCAGCTTCGGCACAGGGGTTGGGGACTATGGCTACACCTTC. Its protein product is CASSFGTGVGDYGYTF.

The V call is TRBV9, the J call TRBJ1-5; tentative D call: TRBD1 (6 bases). This CDR3 has 15 amino acids. The V and J ends lost 3 bases and 6 bases respectively, with 16 bases between them. Germline V gene lookup returns CDR1 SGDLS and CDR2 YYNGEE. The CDR3 sequence is CASSAEGVEGQPQHF. CDR3 nucleotides: TGTGCCAGCAGCGCCGAGGGGGTAGAGGGTCAGCCCCAGCATTTT.

The chain is built from TRBV4-1 and TRBJ1-4; TRBD1 is a possible D gene (6 bases). Germline V gives CDR1 MGHRA, CDR2 YSYEKL. V was trimmed by 10 bases and J by 4 bases, leaving 10 bases between them. The CDR3 runs to 12 residues. The CDR3 sequence is CATRGSNEKLFF. The CDR3 DNA follows: TGCGCCACCAGGGGTAGTAATGAAAAACTGTTTTTT.

This sequence joins TRBV5-1 and TRBJ1-1; perhaps TRBD1 as D (6 bases). The CDR3 is 14 residues long. Germline assignment: CDR1 SGHRS and CDR2 YFSETQ. V was trimmed by 2 bases and J by 5 bases, leaving 13 bases between them. DNA for the CDR3: TGCGCCAGCAGCTTCGATTTAGGGGGGACTGAAGCTTTCTTT. This encodes CASSFDLGGTEAFF.

The V call is TRBV27, the J call TRBJ2-2; D may be TRBD1 (5 bases). The CDR3 contains 14 residues. V lost 5 bases to trimming and J lost 1 base, with 8 bases between them. Germline V CDR1 and CDR2: MNHEY, SMNVEV (reference sequence). Here the CDR3 reads CASSITGNTGELFF. CDR3 DNA sequence: TGTGCCAGCAGTATAACAGGGAACACCGGGGAGCTGTTTTTT.

As for this clone: Other DNA sequences in the same sample also yield this CDR3. The chain employs TRBV9 and TRBJ2-5, with D hard to call. Deletions cut 0 bases from V and 2 bases from J, with 5 bases between. Per germline, CDR1 SGDLS and CDR2 YYNGEE. The CDR3 has 13 amino acids. CDR3 nucleotide sequence: TGTGCCAGCAGCGTAGCAACACAAGAGACCCAGTACTTC. It encodes CASSVATQETQYF.

This clone was observed once. The chain uses TRBV2 and TRBJ1-4, with unresolved D. Germline CDR1 SNHLY, CDR2 FYNNEI. The V end was cut by 6 bases, the J end by 6 bases, with 17 bases between. The CDR3 covers 15 residues. CDR3 loop: CASSLGSERDEKLFF. The CDR3 DNA reads TGTGCCAGCAGCCTCGGATCGGAACGGGATGAAAAACTGTTTTTT.

Written as DNA, the CDR3 is TGTGCCAGCAGTGAAGAGTGGAGTGGAGCAGATACGCAGTATTTT. Its protein product is CASSEEWSGADTQYF. The rearrangement links TRBV6-1 to TRBJ2-3; D unclear. Deletions cut 1 base from V and 4 bases from J, with 12 bases between. This CDR3 region has 15 residues. Germline V gene sequence: CDR1 MNHNS, CDR2 SASEGT.

This clone has only one observation. This chain uses TRBV28 with TRBJ2-7, with 9 bases aligning to TRBD1. Germline lookup yields CDR1 MDHEN and CDR2 SYDVKM. The CDR3 totals 15 residues. The J segment lost 5 bases and the V segment lost 6 bases, leaving 11 bases of the junction unmatched. In DNA form, the CDR3 reads TGTGCCAGCAGGTCGACAGGGGGGCGAGGCGACGAGCAGTACTTC. Its translation: CASRSTGGRGDEQYF.

The rearrangement uses TRBV28 and TRBJ1-2; 9 nucleotides align to TRBD1. The CDR3 is 14 amino acids. From germline, CDR1 is MDHEN and CDR2 SYDVKM. V shed 3 bases, J shed 8 bases, and the junction held 7 bases outside the gene matches. The CDR3, as DNA: TGTGCCAGCAGTTTTGGACAGGGGCCGAAGGGCTACACCTTC. This gives the protein CASSFGQGPKGYTF.

The J gene is TRBJ1-1, the V gene TRBV10-3; 8 nucleotides agree with TRBD1. Unmatched junction bases numbered 9, after V lost 5 bases and J lost 1 base. CDR1 and CDR2 from the germline V gene are ENHRY and SYGVKD. The CDR3 consists of 16 residues. The CDR3: CAISRLLTGENTEAFF. CDR3 coding DNA: TGTGCCATCAGTCGACTTTTGACAGGGGAGAACACTGAAGCTTTCTTT.

In this sample, this clone turned up a few times. V gene TRBV27 combines with J gene TRBJ1-5; perhaps TRBD1 as D (6 bases). Germline V gene data show CDR1 as MNHEY and CDR2 as SMNVEV (reference sequence). The CDR3 is made up of 16 amino acids. The V end lost 5 bases, the J end lost 3 bases, and 17 bases lay between the germline ends. The CDR3 is CASSPSLGDTNQPQHF. CDR3 bases: TGTGCCAGCAGTCCCTCCTTGGGGGACACCAATCAGCCCCAGCATTTT.

The CDR3 region has the DNA TGTGCCACTATGGCAGCGGACGGAACCTACGAGCAGTACTTC. Translating gives CATMAADGTYEQYF. The chain uses TRBV28 and TRBJ2-7, with a tentative D call TRBD2 (5 bases). V lost 10 bases, J lost 2 bases, and 18 bases lay in between. Germline lookup yields CDR1 MDHEN and CDR2 SYDVKM. This CDR3 has 14 amino acids.

V gene TRBV12-5 combines with J gene TRBJ2-1; 7 bases match TRBD2. The junction had 13 bases not matched to a gene; V was cut back by 6 bases and J by 8 bases. The germline CDR1 and CDR2 sequences are LGHNT and FRNRAP. The CDR3 is 15 residues long. The CDR3 coding sequence is TGTGCTAGTGGAGACTCGGCGGGAGTAAGCGATGAGCAGTTCTTC. Amino acid sequence: CASGDSAGVSDEQFF.